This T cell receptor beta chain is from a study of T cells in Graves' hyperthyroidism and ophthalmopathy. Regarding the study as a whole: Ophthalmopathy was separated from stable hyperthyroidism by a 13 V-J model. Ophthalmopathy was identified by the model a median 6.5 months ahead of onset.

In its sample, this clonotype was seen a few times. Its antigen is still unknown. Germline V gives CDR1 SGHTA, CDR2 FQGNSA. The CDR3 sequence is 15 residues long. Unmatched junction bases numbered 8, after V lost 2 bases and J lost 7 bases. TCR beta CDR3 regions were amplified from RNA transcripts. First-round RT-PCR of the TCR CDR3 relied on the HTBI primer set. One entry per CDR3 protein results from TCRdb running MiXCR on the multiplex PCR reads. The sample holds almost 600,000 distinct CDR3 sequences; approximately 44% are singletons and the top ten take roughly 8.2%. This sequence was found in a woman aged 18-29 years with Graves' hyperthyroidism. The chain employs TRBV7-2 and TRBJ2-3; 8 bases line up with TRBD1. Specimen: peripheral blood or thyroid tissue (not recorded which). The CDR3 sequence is CASSLRAGGMNTQYF. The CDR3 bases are TGTGCCAGCAGCTTAAGGGCAGGGGGCATGAATACGCAGTATTTT.